Each of the 22 T cell receptor beta chains below was sequenced from the same sample in a study of CD8 T cells in ankylosing spondylitis. TCRdb fed the 5' RACE reads into MiXCR, producing one record per CDR3 protein. In the table there are 100,000 to 150,000 distinct CDR3 sequences, about 6.4% of which are singletons. Material for sequencing was blood, either unsorted or a sorted T cell fraction (not recorded which). All receptors derive from a male donor with ankylosing spondylitis or in good health (not recorded which).

This clonotype was observed many times. V is TRBV20-1 and J is TRBJ2-5; no clear D gene. CDR3 length equals 15 residues. Germline V gene sequence: CDR1 DFQATT, CDR2 SNEGSKA (reference sequence). With 3 bases removed from V and 3 bases from J, the gap between germline ends came to 17 bases. The CDR3 DNA is TGCAGTGCTAGTAGAATTCGGGCCAACAAAGAGACCCAGTACTTC. Its protein is CSASRIRANKETQYF.

This clonotype was counted many times. The gene calls are TRBV5-1 and TRBJ2-2; TRBD2 aligns across 8 bases. Germline-derived CDR1 and CDR2 are SGHRS and YFSETQ. With V trimmed by 0 bases and J by 4 bases, 2 bases remained unmatched. The CDR3 sequence is 15 residues long. The CDR3: CASSLERGRTGELFF. CDR3 coding DNA: TGCGCCAGCAGCTTGGAGCGGGGGCGCACCGGGGAGCTGTTTTTT.

This clonotype was observed many times. The CDR3 DNA is TGCGCCAGCAGCTTGGTTGTCGGAAACACTGAAGCTTTCTTT. Protein sequence: CASSLVVGNTEAFF. The gene calls are TRBV5-1 and TRBJ1-1; D gene ambiguous. The germline V gene encodes CDR1 SGHRS and CDR2 YFSETQ. Trimming pared 0 bases from V and 2 bases from J, leaving 8 bases between. This CDR3 comprises 14 residues.

The sample holds a few counts of this clonotype. This may be a read error, as it is one base from a much larger clone. The rearrangement links TRBV7-8 to TRBJ1-4; D ambiguous. Germline V gives CDR1 SGHVS, CDR2 FQNEAQ. The CDR3 spans 11 residues. Trimming stripped 3 bases from V and 6 bases from J, with 2 bases between. DNA of the CDR3: TGTGCCAGCAGCTTTGATGAAAAACTGTTTTTT. Its translation: CASSFDEKLFF.

This clonotype was detected many times. The J gene is TRBJ1-5, the V gene TRBV10-3; 8 bases are shared with TRBD1. The CDR3 runs to 14 residues. V shed 2 bases, J shed 10 bases, and the junction held 7 bases outside the gene matches. CDR1 and CDR2 from the germline V gene are ENHRY and SYGVKD. CDR3 nucleotides: TGTGCCATCAGTGAGGGGACAGGTGGTACTCCCCAGCATTTT. This codes for CAISEGTGGTPQHF.

As regards this clonotype: A much larger clone differs from this one at a single base, so this may be a read error. The V and J genes are TRBV5-1 and TRBJ1-1, with a possible D match to TRBD1 (6 bases). The CDR3 loop spans 14 amino acids. Trimming took 2 bases from V and 4 from J, leaving 12 bases between them. Germline CDR1 is SGHRS and CDR2 is YFSETQ. The CDR3 protein is CASSFNLGATEAFF. Here the CDR3 DNA reads TGCGCCAGCAGCTTCAATTTGGGGGCCACTGAAGCTTTCTTT.

This clonotype came up many times. The CDR3 is CASSETGTHYYEQYF. CDR3 DNA sequence: TGTGCCAGCAGCGAAACCGGGACACACTATTACGAGCAGTACTTC. The chain has TRBV9 and TRBJ2-7; D is possibly TRBD1 (6 bases). This CDR3 spans 15 amino acids. Looked up from germline, CDR1 is SGDLS and CDR2 is YYNGEE. Trimming pared 3 bases from V and 4 bases from J, leaving 17 bases between.

This clonotype was counted a few times. The chain combines TRBV28 with TRBJ1-6, with D perhaps matching TRBD1 (5 bases). CDR3 length: 16 residues. Trimming removed 6 bases at V and 1 base at J, with 13 bases between. Looked up from germline, CDR1 is MDHEN and CDR2 is SYDVKM. The CDR3 is CASSPLGGSYNSPLHF. The CDR3 coding sequence is TGTGCCAGCAGCCCCCTCGGGGGATCCTATAATTCACCCCTCCACTTT.

This clonotype came up many times. The J gene is TRBJ1-1, the V gene TRBV7-9; D gene unclear. Germline V gene data show CDR1 as SEHNR and CDR2 as FQNEAQ (reference sequence). The V end lost 4 bases, the J end lost 4 bases, and 16 bases lay between the germline ends. CDR3 size: 15 residues. CDR3 in amino acids: CASSSVGPRGTEAFF. Here the CDR3 DNA reads TGTGCCAGCAGCTCCGTCGGACCCCGGGGCACTGAAGCTTTCTTT.

This clonotype has more than one count but fewer than ten. The gene calls are TRBV5-1 and TRBJ2-5, with unresolved D. Germline CDR1 reads SGHRS; CDR2 reads YFSETQ. V lost 4 bases, J lost 0 bases, and 10 bases lay in between. The CDR3 runs 14 residues. The CDR3, as DNA: TGCGCCAGCAGCCGGCTGTCGTACCAAGAGACCCAGTACTTC. Its translation: CASSRLSYQETQYF.

This clonotype was observed many times. This rearrangement joins TRBV29-1 to TRBJ2-7, with 10 bases fitting TRBD1. V trimming: 7 bases; J trimming: 5 bases; junction bases outside the gene matches: 11. This CDR3 region has 14 residues. CDR1 and CDR2 from the germline V gene are SQVTM and ANQGSEA. In DNA, the CDR3 is TGCAGCGCCGCCTACGGGACAGGGGACCACGAGCAGTACTTC. Translating it yields CSAAYGTGDHEQYF.

This clonotype was seen many times. The chain carries TRBV7-9 and TRBJ1-3; D is uncertain. The CDR3 is made up of 14 amino acids. Germline V gives CDR1 SEHNR, CDR2 FQNEAQ (reference sequence). The V gene lost 8 bases and the J gene lost 2 bases, with 13 bases spanning the gap. CDR3 sequence reads: CASLGRRAGNTIYF. The CDR3 nucleotides are TGTGCCAGCTTAGGACGGAGAGCTGGAAACACCATATATTTT.

This chain connects TRBV20-1 to TRBJ1-1, with TRBD1 matching 7 bases. CDR1 and CDR2 from the germline V gene are DFQATT and SNEGSKA (reference sequence). The CDR3 consists of 15 residues. Germline trimming cut 3 bases from V and 3 bases from J; bases unmatched to any gene: 10. CDR3 DNA sequence: TGCAGTGCTAGGACAGGGTTCGGTGCTGACACTGAAGCTTTCTTT. Its protein product is CSARTGFGADTEAFF.

The sample holds many counts of this clonotype. The CDR3 nucleotides read TGCAGTGCTTCAGACAGTCGCGTACGCACCGGGGAGCTGTTTTTT. The encoded protein is CSASDSRVRTGELFF. V is TRBV20-1 and J is TRBJ2-2, with D possibly matching TRBD1 (5 bases). V lost 5 bases and J 4 bases, leaving 17 bases between the germline ends. Germline V gene sequence: CDR1 DFQATT, CDR2 SNEGSKA (reference sequence). The CDR3 loop spans 15 amino acids.

This clonotype appeared many times. V and J are TRBV5-1 and TRBJ1-2; D remains unclear. Germline V gene data show CDR1 as SGHRS and CDR2 as YFSETQ. The CDR3 length is 14 residues. The V and J ends lost 0 bases and 3 bases respectively, with 9 bases between them. CDR3 loop: CASSLAGVDYGYTF. Written as DNA, the CDR3 is TGCGCCAGCAGCTTGGCAGGAGTCGACTATGGCTACACCTTC.

This clonotype was picked up many times. This chain connects TRBV7-8 to TRBJ1-2; tentatively, D is TRBD1 (5 bases). V lost 3 bases and J 7 bases, leaving 15 bases between the germline ends. CDR3 size: 14 residues. The germline gives CDR1 SGHVS, CDR2 FQNEAQ. CDR3 in DNA: TGTGCCAGCAGCTTTACCCCGGGGCCAGGTGGCTACACCTTC. Protein sequence: CASSFTPGPGGYTF. The full variable domain, completed using reference TRBV7-8 and TRBJ1-2, is GAGVSQSPRYKVAKRGQDVALRCDPISGHVSLFWYQQALGQGPEFLTYFQNEAQLDKSGLPSDRFFAERPEGSVSTLKIQRTQQEDSAVYLCASSFTPGPGGYTFGSGTRLTVV.

This clonotype was seen ten or more times. CDR3 coding DNA: TGTGCCAGCAGTGAGGGGACGGCGGTGGGCTATGGCTACACCTTC. It specifies CASSEGTAVGYGYTF. The gene calls are TRBV25-1 and TRBJ1-2; D is perhaps TRBD1 (5 bases). Trimming cost V 3 bases and J 4 bases, with 15 bases left between them. The CDR3 totals 15 residues. The germline gives CDR1 MGHDK, CDR2 SYGVNS.

This clonotype has at least ten counts. The V and J genes are TRBV7-2 and TRBJ1-6; D not certain. The V end lost 7 bases, the J end lost 2 bases, and 15 bases lay between the germline ends. The germline V gene has CDR1 SGHTA and CDR2 FQGNSA. The CDR3 runs 16 residues. CDR3 sequence (DNA): TGTGCCAGCACCGAATCGGGCCTCCCCTATAATTCACCCCTCCACTTT. The encoded protein is CASTESGLPYNSPLHF.

In its sample, this clonotype was seen many times. DNA for the CDR3: TGCGCCAGCAGCTTGGGCGGGGAGGGCACAGATACGCAGTATTTT. This encodes CASSLGGEGTDTQYF. This chain connects TRBV5-1 to TRBJ2-3, with D possibly matching TRBD2 (6 bases). Looked up from germline, CDR1 is SGHRS and CDR2 is YFSETQ. This CDR3 contains 15 residues. The V end lost 0 bases, the J end lost 1 base, and 9 bases lay between the germline ends.

This clonotype appeared many times. The chain combines TRBV6-5 with TRBJ2-3; possibly TRBD1 for D (6 bases). The CDR3 contains 17 residues. CDR1 is MNHEY and CDR2 is SVGAGI in the germline V gene. The ends were cut back, 4 bases at V and 0 bases at J, with 17 bases in the middle. The CDR3 region has the DNA TGTGCCAGCAGTTCCCCATCGACAGGTGCTAGCACAGATACGCAGTATTTT. Translating it yields CASSSPSTGASTDTQYF.

Ten or more counts support this clonotype. V is TRBV5-1 and J is TRBJ2-7; TRBD1 matches at 9 bases. V shed 8 bases, J shed 0 bases, and the junction held 3 bases outside the gene matches. CDR3 length: 13 amino acids. Germline V gives CDR1 SGHRS, CDR2 YFSETQ. CDR3 region: CASGDRDSYEQYF. The CDR3 DNA sequence: TGCGCCAGTGGGGACAGGGACTCCTACGAGCAGTACTTC.

This clonotype was detected ten times or more. J is TRBJ2-2 and V is TRBV5-1; 8 nucleotides line up with TRBD1. CDR1 and CDR2 (germline): SGHRS, YFSETQ. This CDR3 is 14 amino acids long. With 0 bases clipped from V and 10 bases from J, the junction kept 5 bases outside the gene matches. CDR3 sequence: CASSLGQGASELFF. Written as DNA, the CDR3 is TGCGCCAGCAGCTTGGGGCAGGGGGCGTCGGAGCTGTTTTTT. The full variable domain, with the rest looked up from reference TRBV5-1 and TRBJ2-2, is KAGVTQTPRYLIKTRGQQVTLSCSPISGHRSVSWYQQTPGQGLQFLFEYFSETQRNKGNFPGRFSGRQFSNSRSEMNVSTLELGDSALYLCASSLGQGASELFFGEGSRLTVL.